This record looks at one TCR beta chain sequence and its context. Sequenced by immunoSEQ multiplex PCR; TCRdb stores in-frame clones only, minus some. The table has tens of thousands of clones, roughly 83% seen once. This record belongs to a study of control samples from healthy donors and cancer patients. Specimen: blood. This clonotype was sampled from a man aged 60-69 years in good health.

The CDR3 loop reads CASSYGWGINTEAFF. Here the CDR3 DNA reads TGTGCCAGCAGTTACGGTTGGGGCATCAACACTGAAGCTTTCTTT. J is TRBJ1-1 and V is TRBV6-2 or TRBV6-3; a weak D match, TRBD1 (5 bases). Trimming took 2 bases from V and 2 from J, leaving 12 bases between them. The V gene's germline CDR1 is MNHEY and CDR2 SVGEGT. This CDR3 is built from 15 residues.